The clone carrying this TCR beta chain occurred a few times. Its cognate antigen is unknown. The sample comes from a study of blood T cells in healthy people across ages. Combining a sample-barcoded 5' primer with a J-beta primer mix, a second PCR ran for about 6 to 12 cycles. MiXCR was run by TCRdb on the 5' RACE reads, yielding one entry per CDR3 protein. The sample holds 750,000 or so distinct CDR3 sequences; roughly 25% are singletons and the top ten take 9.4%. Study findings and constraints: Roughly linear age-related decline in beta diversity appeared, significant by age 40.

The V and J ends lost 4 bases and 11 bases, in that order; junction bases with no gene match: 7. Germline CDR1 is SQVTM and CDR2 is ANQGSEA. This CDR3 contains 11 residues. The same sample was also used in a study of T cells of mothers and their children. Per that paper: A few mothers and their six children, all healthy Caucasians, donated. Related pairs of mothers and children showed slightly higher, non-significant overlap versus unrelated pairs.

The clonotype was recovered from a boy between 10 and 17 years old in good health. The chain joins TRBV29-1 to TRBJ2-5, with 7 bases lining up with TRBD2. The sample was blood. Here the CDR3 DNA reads TGCAGCGTTGTGGGAGGGGACGGGCAGTACTTC. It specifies CSVVGGDGQYF.